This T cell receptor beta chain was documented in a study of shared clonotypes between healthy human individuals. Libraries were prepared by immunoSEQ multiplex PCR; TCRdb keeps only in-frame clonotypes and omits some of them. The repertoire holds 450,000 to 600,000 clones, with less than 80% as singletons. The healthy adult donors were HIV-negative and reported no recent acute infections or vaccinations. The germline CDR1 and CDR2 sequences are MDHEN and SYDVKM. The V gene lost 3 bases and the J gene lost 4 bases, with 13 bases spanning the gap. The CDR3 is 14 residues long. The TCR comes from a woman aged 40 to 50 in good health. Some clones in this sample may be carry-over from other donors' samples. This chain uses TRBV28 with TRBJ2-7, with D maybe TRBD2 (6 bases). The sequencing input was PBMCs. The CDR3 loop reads CASSLRDRYYEQYF. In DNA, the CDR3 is TGTGCCAGCAGTTTGCGGGACCGTTATTACGAGCAGTACTTC.